This TCR beta chain was profiled in a study of T cell responses to AZD1222 COVID-19 vaccine. This CDR3 region has 19 residues. V lost 4 bases and J lost 5; bases outside the gene matches: 20. Per the germline V gene, CDR1 is LGHDT and CDR2 is YNNKEL (reference sequence). Measured with immunoSEQ multiplex PCR; TCRdb has only the in-frame clones, and not every one. The sample contains about 150,000 clones, around nine tenths of which appear only once. The chain combines TRBV3-1 (or the pseudogene TRBV3-2) with TRBJ2-1; 7 bases line up with TRBD1. The TCR comes from an adult in good health. Material: peripheral blood, obtained on day 0 of AZD1222 vaccination. The CDR3 protein is CASSPNQIAGRGRNNEQFF. The CDR3 DNA reads as TGTGCCAGCAGCCCTAACCAGATTGCGGGCAGGGGGAGAAACAATGAGCAGTTCTTC.